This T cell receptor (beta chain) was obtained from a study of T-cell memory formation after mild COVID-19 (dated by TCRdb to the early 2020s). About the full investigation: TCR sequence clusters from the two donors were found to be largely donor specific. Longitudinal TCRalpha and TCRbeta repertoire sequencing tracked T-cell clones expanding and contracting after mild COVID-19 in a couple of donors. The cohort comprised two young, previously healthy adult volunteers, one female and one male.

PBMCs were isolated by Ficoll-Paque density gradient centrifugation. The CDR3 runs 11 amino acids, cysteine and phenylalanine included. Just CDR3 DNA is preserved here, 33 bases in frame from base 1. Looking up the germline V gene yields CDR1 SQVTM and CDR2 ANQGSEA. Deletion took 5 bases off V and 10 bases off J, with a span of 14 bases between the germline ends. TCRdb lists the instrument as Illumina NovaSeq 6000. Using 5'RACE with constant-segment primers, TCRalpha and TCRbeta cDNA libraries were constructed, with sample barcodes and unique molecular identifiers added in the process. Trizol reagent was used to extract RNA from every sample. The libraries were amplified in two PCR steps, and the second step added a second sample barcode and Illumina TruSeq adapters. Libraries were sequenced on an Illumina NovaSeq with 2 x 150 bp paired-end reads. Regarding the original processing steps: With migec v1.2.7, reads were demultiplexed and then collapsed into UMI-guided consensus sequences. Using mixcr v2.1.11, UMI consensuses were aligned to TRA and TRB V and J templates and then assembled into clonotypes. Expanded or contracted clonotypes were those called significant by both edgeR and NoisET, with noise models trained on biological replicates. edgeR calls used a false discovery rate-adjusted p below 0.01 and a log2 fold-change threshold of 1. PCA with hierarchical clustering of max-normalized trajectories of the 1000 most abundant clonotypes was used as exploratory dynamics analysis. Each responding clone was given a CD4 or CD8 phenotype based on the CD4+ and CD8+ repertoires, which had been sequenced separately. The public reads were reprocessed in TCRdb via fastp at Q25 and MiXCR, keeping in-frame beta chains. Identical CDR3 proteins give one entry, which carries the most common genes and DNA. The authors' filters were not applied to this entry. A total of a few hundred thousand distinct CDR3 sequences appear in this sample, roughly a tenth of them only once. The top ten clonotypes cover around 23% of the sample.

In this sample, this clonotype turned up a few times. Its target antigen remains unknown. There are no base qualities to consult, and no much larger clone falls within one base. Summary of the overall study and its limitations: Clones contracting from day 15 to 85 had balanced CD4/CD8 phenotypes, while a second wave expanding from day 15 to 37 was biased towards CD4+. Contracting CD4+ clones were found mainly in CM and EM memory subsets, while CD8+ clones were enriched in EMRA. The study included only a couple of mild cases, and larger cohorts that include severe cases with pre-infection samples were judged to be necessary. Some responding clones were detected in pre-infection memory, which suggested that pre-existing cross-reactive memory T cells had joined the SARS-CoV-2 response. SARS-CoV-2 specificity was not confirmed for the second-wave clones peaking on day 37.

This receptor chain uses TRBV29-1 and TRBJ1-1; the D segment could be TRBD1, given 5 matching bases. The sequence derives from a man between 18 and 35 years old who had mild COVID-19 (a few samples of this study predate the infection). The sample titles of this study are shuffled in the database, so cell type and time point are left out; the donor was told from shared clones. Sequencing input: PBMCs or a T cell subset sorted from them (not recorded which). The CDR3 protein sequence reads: CSVFGGTRAFF. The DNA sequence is TGCAGCGTTTTCGGGGGAACCAGAGCTTTCTTT.